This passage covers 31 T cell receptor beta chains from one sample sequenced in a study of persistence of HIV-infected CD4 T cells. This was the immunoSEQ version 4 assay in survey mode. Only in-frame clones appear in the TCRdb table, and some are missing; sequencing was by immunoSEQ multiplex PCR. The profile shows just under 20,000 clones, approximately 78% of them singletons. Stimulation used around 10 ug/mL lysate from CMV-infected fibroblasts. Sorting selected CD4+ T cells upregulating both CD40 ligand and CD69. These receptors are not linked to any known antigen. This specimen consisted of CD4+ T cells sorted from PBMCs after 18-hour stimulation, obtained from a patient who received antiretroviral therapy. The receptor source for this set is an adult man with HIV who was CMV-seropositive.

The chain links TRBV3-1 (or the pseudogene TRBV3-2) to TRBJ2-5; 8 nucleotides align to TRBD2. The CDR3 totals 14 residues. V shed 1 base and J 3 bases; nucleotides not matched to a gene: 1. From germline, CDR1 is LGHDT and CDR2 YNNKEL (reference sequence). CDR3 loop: CASSQAGGKETQYF. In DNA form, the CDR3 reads TGTGCCAGCAGCCAAGCGGGAGGGAAAGAGACCCAGTACTTC.

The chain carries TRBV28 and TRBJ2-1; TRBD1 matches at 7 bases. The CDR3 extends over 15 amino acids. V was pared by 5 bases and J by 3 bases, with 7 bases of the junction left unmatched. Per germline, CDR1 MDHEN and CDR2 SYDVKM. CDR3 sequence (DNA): TGTGCCAGCAGTACGACAGGGTATCGCTACAATGAGCAGTTCTTC. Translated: CASSTTGYRYNEQFF.

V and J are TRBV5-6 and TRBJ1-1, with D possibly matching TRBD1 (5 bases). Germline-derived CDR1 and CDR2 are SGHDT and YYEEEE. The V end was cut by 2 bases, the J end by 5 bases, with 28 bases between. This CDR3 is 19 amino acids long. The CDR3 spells CASSLLPGIGKGKGTEAFF. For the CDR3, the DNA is TGTGCCAGCAGCTTACTTCCCGGTATAGGGAAGGGGAAAGGGACTGAAGCTTTCTTT.

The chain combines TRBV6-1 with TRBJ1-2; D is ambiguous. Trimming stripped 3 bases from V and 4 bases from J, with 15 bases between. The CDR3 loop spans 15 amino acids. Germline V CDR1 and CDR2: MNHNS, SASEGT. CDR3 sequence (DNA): TGTGCCAGCAGTGACACTTTTAAAGGGAGCTATGGCTACACCTTC. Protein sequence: CASSDTFKGSYGYTF.

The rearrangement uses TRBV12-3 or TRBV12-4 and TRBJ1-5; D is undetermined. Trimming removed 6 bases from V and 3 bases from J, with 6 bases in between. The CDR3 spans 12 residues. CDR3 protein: CASSYSNQPQHF. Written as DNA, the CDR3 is TGTGCCAGCAGCTACTCCAATCAGCCCCAGCATTTT.

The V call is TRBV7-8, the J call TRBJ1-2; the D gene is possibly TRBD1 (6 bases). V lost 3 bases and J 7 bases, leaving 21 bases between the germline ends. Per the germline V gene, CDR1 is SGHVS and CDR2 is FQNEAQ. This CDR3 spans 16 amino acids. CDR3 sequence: CASSLRDKGPFSGYTF. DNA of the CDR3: TGTGCCAGCAGCTTGAGGGACAAGGGACCTTTTAGTGGCTACACCTTC.

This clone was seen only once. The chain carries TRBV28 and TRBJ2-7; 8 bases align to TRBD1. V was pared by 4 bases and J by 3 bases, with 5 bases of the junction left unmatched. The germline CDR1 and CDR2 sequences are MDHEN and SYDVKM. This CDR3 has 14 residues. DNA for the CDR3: TGTGCCAGCAGTTCCTCGGGACAGGACTACGAGCAGTACTTC. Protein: CASSSSGQDYEQYF.

CDR3 sequence reads: CASSLEAEVTYEQYF. CDR3 sequence (DNA): TGTGCCAGCAGCTTAGAGGCAGAAGTGACCTACGAGCAGTACTTC. This sequence joins TRBV7-8 and TRBJ2-7; D is unresolved. This CDR3 has 15 residues. With 1 base removed from V and 2 bases from J, the gap between germline ends came to 12 bases. CDR1 and CDR2 (germline): SGHVS, FQNEAQ.

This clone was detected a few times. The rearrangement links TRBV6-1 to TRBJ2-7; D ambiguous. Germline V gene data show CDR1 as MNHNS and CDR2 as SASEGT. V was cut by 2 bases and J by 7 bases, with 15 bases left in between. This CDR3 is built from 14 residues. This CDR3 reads CASSEIRRYGEQYF. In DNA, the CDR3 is TGTGCCAGCAGTGAAATACGGCGATACGGGGAGCAGTACTTC.

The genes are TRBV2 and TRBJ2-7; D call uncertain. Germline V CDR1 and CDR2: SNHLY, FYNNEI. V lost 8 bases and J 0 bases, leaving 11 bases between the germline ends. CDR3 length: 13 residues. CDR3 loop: CASEPNGSYEQYF. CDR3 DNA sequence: TGTGCCAGCGAACCTAACGGCTCCTACGAGCAGTACTTC. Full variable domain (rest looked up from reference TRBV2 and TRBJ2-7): EPEVTQTPSHQVTQMGQEVILRCVPISNHLYFYWYRQILGQKVEFLVSFYNNEISEKSEIFDDQFSVERPDGSNFTLKIRSTKLEDSAMYFCASEPNGSYEQYFGPGTRLTVT.

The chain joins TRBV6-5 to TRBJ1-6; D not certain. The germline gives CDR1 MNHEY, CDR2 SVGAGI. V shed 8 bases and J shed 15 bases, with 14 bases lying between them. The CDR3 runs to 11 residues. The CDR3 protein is CASSETRDLHF. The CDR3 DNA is TGTGCCAGCTCGGAAACCCGGGACCTCCACTTT.

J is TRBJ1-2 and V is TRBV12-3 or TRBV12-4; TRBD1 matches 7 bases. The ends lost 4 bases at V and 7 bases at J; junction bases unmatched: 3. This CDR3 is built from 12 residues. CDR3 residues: CASSSTGSGYTF. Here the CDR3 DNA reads TGTGCCAGCAGTTCGACAGGGAGTGGCTACACCTTC.

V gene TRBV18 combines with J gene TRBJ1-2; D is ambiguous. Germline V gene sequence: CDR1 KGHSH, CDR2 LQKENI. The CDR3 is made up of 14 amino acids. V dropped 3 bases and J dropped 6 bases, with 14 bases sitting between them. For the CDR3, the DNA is TGTGCCAGCTCACCTGGCCAAGGGTCGGATGGCTACACCTTC. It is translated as CASSPGQGSDGYTF.

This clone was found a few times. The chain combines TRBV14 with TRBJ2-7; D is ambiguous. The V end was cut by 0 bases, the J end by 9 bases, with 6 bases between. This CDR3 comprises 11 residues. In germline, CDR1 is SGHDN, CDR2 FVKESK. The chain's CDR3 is CASSQDRLQYF. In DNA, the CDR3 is TGTGCCAGCAGCCAAGATCGGTTGCAGTACTTC.

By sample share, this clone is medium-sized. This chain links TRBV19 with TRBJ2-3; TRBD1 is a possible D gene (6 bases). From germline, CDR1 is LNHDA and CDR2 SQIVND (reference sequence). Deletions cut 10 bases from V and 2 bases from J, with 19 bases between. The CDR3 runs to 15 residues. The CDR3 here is CATAAGTLPTDTQYF. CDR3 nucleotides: TGTGCCACCGCCGCCGGGACATTACCCACAGATACGCAGTATTTT.

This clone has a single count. DNA for the CDR3: TGTGCCAGCTCACAGAAGAGCAATCAGCCCCAGCATTTT. It codes for CASSQKSNQPQHF. This chain links TRBV27 with TRBJ1-5; the D is unclear. Germline V gene data show CDR1 as MNHEY and CDR2 as SMNVEV (reference sequence). The CDR3 runs to 13 residues. V was trimmed by 8 bases and J by 1 base, leaving 9 bases between them.

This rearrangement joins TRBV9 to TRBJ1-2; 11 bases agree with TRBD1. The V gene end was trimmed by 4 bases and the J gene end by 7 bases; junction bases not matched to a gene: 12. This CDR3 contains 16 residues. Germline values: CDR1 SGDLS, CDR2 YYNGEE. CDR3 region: CASSLGPLGTGGGYTF. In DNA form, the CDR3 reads TGTGCCAGCAGCCTAGGCCCGTTGGGGACAGGGGGTGGCTACACCTTC.

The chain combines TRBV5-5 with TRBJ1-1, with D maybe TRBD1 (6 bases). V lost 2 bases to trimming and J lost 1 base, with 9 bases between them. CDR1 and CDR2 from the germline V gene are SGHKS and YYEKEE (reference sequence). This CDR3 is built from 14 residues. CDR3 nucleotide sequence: TGTGCCAGCAGCTTCATGACAGGGAACACTGAAGCTTTCTTT. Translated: CASSFMTGNTEAFF. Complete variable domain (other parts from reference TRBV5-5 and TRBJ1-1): DAGVTQSPTHLIKTRGQQVTLRCSPISGHKSVSWYQQVLGQGPQFIFQYYEKEERGRGNFPDRFSARQFPNYSSELNVNALLLGDSALYLCASSFMTGNTEAFFGQGTRLTVV.

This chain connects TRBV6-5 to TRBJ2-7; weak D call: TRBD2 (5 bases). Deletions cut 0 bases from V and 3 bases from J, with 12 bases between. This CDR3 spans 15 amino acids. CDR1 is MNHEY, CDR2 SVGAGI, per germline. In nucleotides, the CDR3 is TGTGCCAGCAGTTACTCACCCCTCAGCGGCTACGAGCAGTACTTC. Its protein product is CASSYSPLSGYEQYF.

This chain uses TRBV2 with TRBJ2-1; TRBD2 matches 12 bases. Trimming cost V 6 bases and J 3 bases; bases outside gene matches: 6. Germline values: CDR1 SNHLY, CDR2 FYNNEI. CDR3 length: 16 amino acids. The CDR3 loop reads CASSASGGAIYNEQFF. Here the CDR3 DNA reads TGTGCCAGCAGCGCTAGCGGGGGGGCGATCTACAATGAGCAGTTCTTC.

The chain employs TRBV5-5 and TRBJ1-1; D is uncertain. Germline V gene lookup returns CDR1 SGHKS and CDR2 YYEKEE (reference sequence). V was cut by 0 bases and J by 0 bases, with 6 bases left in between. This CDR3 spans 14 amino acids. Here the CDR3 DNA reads TGTGCCAGCAGCTTGGCCGTCATGAACACTGAAGCTTTCTTT. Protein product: CASSLAVMNTEAFF.

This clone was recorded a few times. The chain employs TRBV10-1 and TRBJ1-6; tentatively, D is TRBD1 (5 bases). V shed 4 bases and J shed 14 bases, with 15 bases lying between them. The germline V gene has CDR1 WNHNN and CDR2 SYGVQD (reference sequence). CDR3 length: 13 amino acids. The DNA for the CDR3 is TGCGCCAGCAGTGGACAGAAGGAGGGAACCCTCCACTTT. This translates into CASSGQKEGTLHF.

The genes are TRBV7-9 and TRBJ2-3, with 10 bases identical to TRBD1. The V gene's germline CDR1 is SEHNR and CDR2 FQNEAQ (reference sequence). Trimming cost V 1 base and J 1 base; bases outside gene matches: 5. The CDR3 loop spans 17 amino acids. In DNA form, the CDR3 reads TGTGCCAGCAGCTTAGGGGTGACAGGGGGCCGCACAGATACGCAGTATTTT. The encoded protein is CASSLGVTGGRTDTQYF. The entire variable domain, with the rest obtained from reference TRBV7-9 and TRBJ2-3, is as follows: DTGVSQNPRHKITKRGQNVTFRCDPISEHNRLYWYRQTLGQGPEFLTYFQNEAQLEKSRLLSDRFSAERPKGSFSTLEIQRTEQGDSAMYLCASSLGVTGGRTDTQYFGPGTRLTVL.

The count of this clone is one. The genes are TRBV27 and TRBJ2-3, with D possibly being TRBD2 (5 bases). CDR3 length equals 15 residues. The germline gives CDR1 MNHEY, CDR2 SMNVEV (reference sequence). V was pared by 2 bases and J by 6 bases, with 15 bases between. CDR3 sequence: CASSLSQNGDDTQYF. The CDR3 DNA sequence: TGTGCCAGCAGTTTAAGCCAGAACGGGGATGATACGCAGTATTTT.

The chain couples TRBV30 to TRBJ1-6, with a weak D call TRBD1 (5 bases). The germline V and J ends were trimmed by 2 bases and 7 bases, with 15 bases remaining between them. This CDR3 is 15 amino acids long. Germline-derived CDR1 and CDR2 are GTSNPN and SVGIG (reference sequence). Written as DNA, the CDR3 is TGTGCCTGGAGTACGGACGGGGGGAACAATTCACCCCTCCACTTT. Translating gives CAWSTDGGNNSPLHF.

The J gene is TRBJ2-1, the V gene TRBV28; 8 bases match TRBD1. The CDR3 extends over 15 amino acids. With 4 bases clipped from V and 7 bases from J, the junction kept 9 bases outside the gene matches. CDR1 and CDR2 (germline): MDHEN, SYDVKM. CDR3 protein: CASSSTTGVRNEQFF. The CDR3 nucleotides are TGTGCCAGCAGTTCCACGACAGGGGTTAGAAATGAGCAGTTCTTC.

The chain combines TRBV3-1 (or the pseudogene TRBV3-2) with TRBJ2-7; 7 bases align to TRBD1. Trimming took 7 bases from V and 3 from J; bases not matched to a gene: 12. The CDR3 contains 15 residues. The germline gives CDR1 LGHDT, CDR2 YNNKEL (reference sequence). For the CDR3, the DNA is TGTGCCAGCACCCCGGAGAGAGGGGGCCTCTACGAGCAGTACTTC. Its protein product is CASTPERGGLYEQYF.

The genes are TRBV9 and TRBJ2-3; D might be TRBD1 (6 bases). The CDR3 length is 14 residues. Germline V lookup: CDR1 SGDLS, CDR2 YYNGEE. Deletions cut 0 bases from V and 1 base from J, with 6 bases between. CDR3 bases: TGTGCCAGCAGCGTAGGACAGGGCACAGATACGCAGTATTTT. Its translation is CASSVGQGTDTQYF.

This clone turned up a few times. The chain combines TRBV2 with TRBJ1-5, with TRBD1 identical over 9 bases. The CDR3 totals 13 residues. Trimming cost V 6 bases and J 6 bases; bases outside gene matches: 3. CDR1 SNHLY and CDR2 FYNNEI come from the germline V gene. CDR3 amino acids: CASRGQGGQPQHF. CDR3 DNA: TGTGCCAGCAGGGGACAGGGCGGTCAGCCCCAGCATTTT.

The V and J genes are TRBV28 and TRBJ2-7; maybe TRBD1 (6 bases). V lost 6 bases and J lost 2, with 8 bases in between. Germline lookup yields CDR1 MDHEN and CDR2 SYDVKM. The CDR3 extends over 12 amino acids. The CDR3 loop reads CASRDRTYEQYF. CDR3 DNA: TGTGCCAGCAGAGACAGGACCTACGAGCAGTACTTC.

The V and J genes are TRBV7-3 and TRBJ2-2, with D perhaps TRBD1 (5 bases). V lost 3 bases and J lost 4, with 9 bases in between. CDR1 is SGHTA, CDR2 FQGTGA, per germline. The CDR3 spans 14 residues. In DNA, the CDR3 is TGTGCCAGCAGCTTGGCTAGGGGCACCGGGGAGCTGTTTTTT. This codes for CASSLARGTGELFF.